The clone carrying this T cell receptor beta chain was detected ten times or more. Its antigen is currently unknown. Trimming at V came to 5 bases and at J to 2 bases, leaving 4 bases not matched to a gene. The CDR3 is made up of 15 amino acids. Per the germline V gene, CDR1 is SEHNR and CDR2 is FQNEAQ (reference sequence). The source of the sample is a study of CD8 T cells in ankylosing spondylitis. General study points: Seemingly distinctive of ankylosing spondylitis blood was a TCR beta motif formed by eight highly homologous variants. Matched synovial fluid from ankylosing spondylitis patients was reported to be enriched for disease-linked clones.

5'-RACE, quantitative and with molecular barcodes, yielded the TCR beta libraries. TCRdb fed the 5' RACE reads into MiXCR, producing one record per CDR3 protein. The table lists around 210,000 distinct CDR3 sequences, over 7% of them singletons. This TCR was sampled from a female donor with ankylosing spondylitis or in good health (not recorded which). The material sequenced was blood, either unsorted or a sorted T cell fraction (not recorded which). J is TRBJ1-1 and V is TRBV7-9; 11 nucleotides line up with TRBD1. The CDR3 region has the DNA TGTGCCAGCAGCGCAAGGACAGGGGGCAACACTGAAGCTTTCTTT. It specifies CASSARTGGNTEAFF.